This is a list of T cell receptor beta chains from one sample in a study of shared clonotypes between healthy human individuals. Profiling relied on immunoSEQ multiplex PCR, and the TCRdb table lists in-frame clones only, not all of them. This table holds just over 2,000,000 clones, over 85% found once. Sample: naive CD4+ T cells sorted from blood. Source of these receptors: a man aged 18-30 years in good health. CDR3s include the opening cysteine and the closing phenylalanine or tryptophan. D genes are given only for firm matches. A row's size may be missing; if present it is once, few, many or a size class.

abundance: .
v_gene: TRBV10-3
d_gene: .
j_gene: TRBJ1-4
CDR3aa: CAISNTPAATNEKLFF
CDR3nt: TGTGCCATCAGTAATACCCCAGCGGCAACTAATGAAAAACTGTTTTTT

abundance: .
v_gene: TRBV5-4
d_gene: .
j_gene: TRBJ2-2
CDR3aa: CASSLGRQSTGELFF
CDR3nt: TGTGCCAGCAGCTTGGGGAGACAGAGCACCGGGGAGCTGTTTTTT

abundance: .
v_gene: TRBV5-4
d_gene: TRBD2
j_gene: TRBJ2-7
CDR3aa: CASSLDLAGDEQYF
CDR3nt: TGTGCCAGCAGCTTGGACCTAGCGGGGGACGAGCAGTACTTC

abundance: .
v_gene: TRBV30
d_gene: TRBD1
j_gene: TRBJ1-5
CDR3aa: CAWSVSQGQGSNQPQHF
CDR3nt: TGTGCCTGGAGTGTTTCCCAAGGACAGGGGAGCAATCAGCCCCAGCATTTT

abundance: .
v_gene: TRBV10-3
d_gene: .
j_gene: TRBJ1-6
CDR3aa: CAISESSGGALNNSPLHF
CDR3nt: TGTGCCATCAGTGAGTCGAGTGGAGGGGCTTTGAATAATTCACCCCTCCACTTT

abundance: .
v_gene: TRBV5-4
d_gene: .
j_gene: TRBJ1-5
CDR3aa: CASSRDNNQPQHF
CDR3nt: TGTGCCAGCAGCAGGGACAACAATCAGCCCCAGCATTTT

abundance: .
v_gene: TRBV6-5
d_gene: TRBD1
j_gene: TRBJ1-2
CDR3aa: CASGQGNGYTF
CDR3nt: TGTGCCAGCGGACAGGGGAATGGCTACACCTTC

abundance: once
v_gene: TRBV7-9
d_gene: TRBD1
j_gene: TRBJ1-1
CDR3aa: CASSRQGATEAFF
CDR3nt: TGTGCCAGCAGCCGACAGGGGGCGACTGAAGCTTTCTTT

abundance: .
v_gene: TRBV6-5
d_gene: .
j_gene: TRBJ2-7
CDR3aa: CASSPGHKSSYEQYF
CDR3nt: TGTGCCAGCAGTCCGGGACACAAGAGCTCCTACGAGCAGTACTTC

abundance: .
v_gene: TRBV18
d_gene: .
j_gene: TRBJ1-3
CDR3aa: CASSRGREENTIYF
CDR3nt: TGTGCCAGCTCACGAGGGAGGGAAGAAAACACCATATATTTT

abundance: .
v_gene: TRBV5-6
d_gene: .
j_gene: TRBJ1-6
CDR3aa: CASSLAVKRNYNSPLHF
CDR3nt: TGTGCCAGCAGCTTGGCGGTTAAAAGGAACTATAATTCACCCCTCCACTTT

abundance: .
v_gene: TRBV7-2
d_gene: TRBD1
j_gene: TRBJ2-3
CDR3aa: CASSPLHRGIEGDTQYF
CDR3nt: TGTGCCAGCAGCCCCCTGCACAGGGGGATTGAAGGAGATACGCAGTATTTT

abundance: .
v_gene: TRBV5-6
d_gene: .
j_gene: TRBJ2-5
CDR3aa: CASSLGALGQETQYF
CDR3nt: TGTGCCAGCAGCTTGGGGGCCCTAGGGCAAGAGACCCAGTACTTC

abundance: .
v_gene: TRBV28
d_gene: .
j_gene: TRBJ2-7
CDR3aa: CASSLAWEQYF
CDR3nt: TGTGCCAGCAGTTTAGCGTGGGAGCAGTACTTC

abundance: .
v_gene: TRBV27
d_gene: TRBD1
j_gene: TRBJ1-6
CDR3aa: CASSRGQGSSYNSPLHF
CDR3nt: TGTGCCAGCTCCCGGGGACAGGGGAGCTCCTATAATTCACCCCTCCACTTT

abundance: .
v_gene: TRBV9
d_gene: .
j_gene: TRBJ2-7
CDR3aa: CASSPDGPSYEQYF
CDR3nt: TGTGCCAGCAGCCCAGACGGGCCCTCCTACGAGCAGTACTTC

abundance: .
v_gene: TRBV15
d_gene: TRBD1
j_gene: TRBJ1-3
CDR3aa: CATSEDREDTIYF
CDR3nt: TGTGCCACCAGCGAGGACAGGGAGGACACCATATATTTT

abundance: once
v_gene: TRBV6-1
d_gene: .
j_gene: TRBJ1-1
CDR3aa: CASSESVALAFF
CDR3nt: TGTGCCAGCAGTGAAAGTGTGGCGCTCGCTTTCTTT

abundance: .
v_gene: TRBV29-1
d_gene: .
j_gene: TRBJ1-1
CDR3aa: CSDNRASYTEAFF
CDR3nt: TGCAGCGACAACAGGGCGTCGTACACTGAAGCTTTCTTT

abundance: .
v_gene: TRBV5-4
d_gene: .
j_gene: TRBJ2-7
CDR3aa: CASNAAGGTYEQYF
CDR3nt: TGTGCCAGCAACGCGGCGGGTGGAACCTACGAGCAGTACTTC

abundance: .
v_gene: TRBV6-6
d_gene: .
j_gene: TRBJ1-2
CDR3aa: CASSTIQGNYGYTF
CDR3nt: TGTGCCAGCAGTACGATCCAGGGGAACTATGGCTACACCTTC

abundance: once
v_gene: TRBV5-4
d_gene: .
j_gene: TRBJ1-2
CDR3aa: CASSLVEGRHGYTF
CDR3nt: TGTGCCAGCAGCTTGGTCGAAGGTCGACATGGCTACACCTTC

abundance: .
v_gene: TRBV10-1
d_gene: .
j_gene: TRBJ2-7
CDR3aa: CASSDTGTSYEQYF
CDR3nt: TGCGCCAGCAGTGACACCGGGACCTCCTACGAGCAGTACTTC

abundance: .
v_gene: TRBV7-2
d_gene: .
j_gene: TRBJ2-2
CDR3aa: CASSIRLGNTGELFF
CDR3nt: TGTGCCAGCAGCATAAGATTGGGAAACACCGGGGAGCTGTTTTTT

abundance: .
v_gene: TRBV5-1
d_gene: .
j_gene: TRBJ2-5
CDR3aa: CASSLDSRGETQYF
CDR3nt: TGCGCCAGCAGCTTGGATTCTAGAGGAGAGACCCAGTACTTC

abundance: .
v_gene: TRBV19
d_gene: TRBD2
j_gene: TRBJ2-2
CDR3aa: CASSISGLMSGELFF
CDR3nt: TGTGCCAGTAGTATTAGCGGGTTAATGAGCGGGGAGCTGTTTTTT

abundance: .
v_gene: TRBV6-4
d_gene: .
j_gene: TRBJ1-2
CDR3aa: CASSETAVGGAYGYTF
CDR3nt: TGTGCCAGCAGTGAGACAGCAGTGGGGGGCGCCTATGGCTACACCTTC

abundance: .
v_gene: TRBV19
d_gene: .
j_gene: TRBJ1-6
CDR3aa: CASSTTSSSYNSPLHF
CDR3nt: TGTGCCAGTAGTACGACCTCCAGCTCCTATAATTCACCCCTCCACTTT

abundance: .
v_gene: TRBV19
d_gene: TRBD1
j_gene: TRBJ2-7
CDR3aa: CASSRTPGQGSSYEQYF
CDR3nt: TGTGCCAGTAGCCGTACTCCGGGACAGGGAAGCTCCTACGAGCAGTACTTC

abundance: once
v_gene: TRBV28
d_gene: .
j_gene: TRBJ1-3
CDR3aa: CASSSRAGNTIYF
CDR3nt: TGTGCCAGCAGTTCTAGAGCTGGAAACACCATATATTTT

abundance: .
v_gene: TRBV9
d_gene: .
j_gene: TRBJ2-6
CDR3aa: CASSVRGGDVLTF
CDR3nt: TGTGCCAGCAGCGTACGAGGCGGCGACGTCCTGACTTTC

abundance: .
v_gene: TRBV4-1
d_gene: .
j_gene: TRBJ2-2
CDR3aa: CASSLLSSGELFF
CDR3nt: TGCGCCAGCAGCCTACTAAGTTCCGGGGAGCTGTTTTTT

abundance: once
v_gene: TRBV27
d_gene: .
j_gene: TRBJ1-2
CDR3aa: CASSLRGTYGYTF
CDR3nt: TGTGCCAGCAGTTTAAGGGGGACCTATGGCTACACCTTC

abundance: .
v_gene: TRBV5-1
d_gene: .
j_gene: TRBJ1-2
CDR3aa: CASSLGMGVGYTF
CDR3nt: TGCGCCAGCAGCTTGGGGATGGGCGTTGGCTACACCTTC

abundance: .
v_gene: TRBV5-5
d_gene: .
j_gene: TRBJ1-2
CDR3aa: CASSFGSFNYGYTF
CDR3nt: TGTGCCAGCAGCTTTGGCAGCTTCAACTATGGCTACACCTTC

abundance: .
v_gene: TRBV7-2
d_gene: .
j_gene: TRBJ2-1
CDR3aa: CASSLEQKNEQFF
CDR3nt: TGTGCCAGCAGCTTAGAACAGAAGAATGAGCAGTTCTTC

abundance: .
v_gene: TRBV9
d_gene: TRBD1
j_gene: TRBJ2-2
CDR3aa: CASTRDRAHTGELFF
CDR3nt: TGTGCCAGCACTAGGGACAGGGCCCACACCGGGGAGCTGTTTTTT

abundance: .
v_gene: TRBV6-7
d_gene: TRBD1
j_gene: TRBJ1-2
CDR3aa: CASSYSKFRDRGRKYGYTF
CDR3nt: TGTGCCAGCAGTTACTCGAAATTTAGGGACAGGGGGAGAAAATATGGCTACACCTTC

abundance: .
v_gene: TRBV23-1
d_gene: TRBD1
j_gene: TRBJ2-6
CDR3aa: CASSQCGQGGRSGANVLTF
CDR3nt: TGCGCCAGCAGTCAGTGCGGACAGGGTGGGCGTTCTGGGGCCAACGTCCTGACTTTC

abundance: .
v_gene: TRBV25-1
d_gene: .
j_gene: TRBJ1-6
CDR3aa: CASSDSGPRPLHF
CDR3nt: TGTGCCAGCAGTGATTCGGGACCCAGACCCCTCCACTTT

abundance: .
v_gene: TRBV28
d_gene: .
j_gene: TRBJ1-1
CDR3aa: CASDSWGKNTEAFF
CDR3nt: TGTGCCAGCGATTCGTGGGGAAAGAACACTGAAGCTTTCTTT